The 25 T cell receptor beta chains below come from one sample, sequenced in a study of identical twins. Each CDR3 protein gets one entry after TCRdb re-called the 5' RACE reads with MiXCR. Of under 350,000 distinct CDR3 sequences in the sample, more than 8% were seen once. These same data were also listed under a study on yellow fever vaccine responses in identical twins.

The sequencing sample was made of CD8+ T cells sorted from blood. All receptors come from a woman under 30 in good health.

V is TRBV9 and J is TRBJ2-2; 7 positions match TRBD1. The CDR3 has 16 amino acids. Germline CDR1 SGDLS, CDR2 YYNGEE. V was pared by 3 bases and J by 8 bases, with 13 bases of the junction left unmatched. The CDR3 bases are TGTGCCAGCAGCGGACGGGACAGACAGGTGTGGGGGGAGCTGTTTTTT. Its protein product is CASSGRDRQVWGELFF.

This clonotype was recorded a few times. The V gene is TRBV25-1, the J gene TRBJ1-4; 7 positions match TRBD1. V lost 5 bases, J lost 10 bases, and 13 bases stayed unmatched. The CDR3 is made up of 15 amino acids. The V gene's germline CDR1 is MGHDK and CDR2 SYGVNS. This CDR3 is CASSPRDSSLGKLFF. The CDR3 DNA reads as TGTGCCAGCAGTCCCCGGGACAGCTCGTTAGGAAAACTGTTTTTT.

This clonotype has ten or more counts. The V gene is TRBV7-8, the J gene TRBJ2-1; 10 bases map to TRBD2. Germline V gene data show CDR1 as SGHVS and CDR2 as FQNEAQ. The CDR3 spans 18 residues. Losses at the gene ends were 5 bases for V and 0 bases for J; bases not matched to a gene: 10. CDR3 sequence reads: CASSTGLAANPSYNEQFF. Here the CDR3 DNA reads TGTGCCAGCAGCACCGGACTAGCGGCGAACCCCTCCTACAATGAGCAGTTCTTC. Drawing the rest from reference TRBV7-8 and TRBJ2-1, the complete variable domain is GAGVSQSPRYKVAKRGQDVALRCDPISGHVSLFWYQQALGQGPEFLTYFQNEAQLDKSGLPSDRFFAERPEGSVSTLKIQRTQQEDSAVYLCASSTGLAANPSYNEQFFGPGTRLTVL.

This clonotype has just a few counts. The chain is built from TRBV9 and TRBJ2-7; either TRBD1 or TRBD2 may fit D (5 bases each). V was cut by 2 bases and J by 2 bases, with 11 bases left in between. CDR1 and CDR2 from the germline V gene are SGDLS and YYNGEE. CDR3 length: 14 amino acids. The CDR3, as DNA: TGTGCCAGCAGCGTTGACGGGACCCCCTACGAGCAGTACTTC. This codes for CASSVDGTPYEQYF.

For this clonotype: This may be a read error, as it is one base from a much larger clone. The chain couples TRBV4-2 to TRBJ2-3, with D unclear. V dropped 0 bases and J dropped 6 bases, with 13 bases sitting between them. Germline V CDR1 and CDR2: LGHNA, YNFKEQ. The CDR3 has 15 amino acids. The CDR3 spells CASSQELTVGDTQYF. The CDR3 DNA reads TGTGCCAGCAGCCAAGAACTAACGGTGGGGGATACGCAGTATTTT.

The chain couples TRBV7-9 to TRBJ1-2, with D hard to call. Trimming shortened V by 4 bases and J by 4 bases, and 7 bases separated the two germline ends. This CDR3 is 12 amino acids long. Germline CDR1 is SEHNR and CDR2 is FQNEAQ (reference sequence). In DNA form, the CDR3 reads TGTGCCAGCAGCTCCGACCTCTATGGCTACACCTTC. The encoded protein is CASSSDLYGYTF.

The rearrangement links TRBV20-1 to TRBJ2-7; weak D call: TRBD2 (5 bases). This CDR3 contains 17 residues. Trimming pared 0 bases from V and 5 bases from J, leaving 23 bases between. CDR1 DFQATT and CDR2 SNEGSKA come from the germline V gene (reference sequence). CDR3 DNA sequence: TGCAGTGCTAGAGATCCCTATACTGGCGAGGGAAAGGACGAGCAGTACTTC. The encoded protein is CSARDPYTGEGKDEQYF.

This chain connects TRBV7-2 to TRBJ2-1; 9 bases agree with TRBD2. Germline lookup yields CDR1 SGHTA and CDR2 FQGNSA. The CDR3 has 16 residues. The J segment lost 8 bases and the V segment lost 1 base, leaving 9 bases of the junction unmatched. CDR3 residues: CASSLVSGSWVDEQFF. The DNA of the CDR3 is TGTGCCAGCAGCTTAGTTAGCGGGAGTTGGGTTGATGAGCAGTTCTTC.

This clonotype showed up many times. This chain joins TRBV12-3 or TRBV12-4 and TRBJ1-2, with D possibly TRBD1 on 6 matching bases. Trimming pared 5 bases from V and 3 bases from J, leaving 16 bases between. This CDR3 has 15 residues. This chain's CDR3 is CASSHPSQGDYGYTF. In DNA form, the CDR3 reads TGTGCCAGCAGTCACCCCTCACAGGGAGACTATGGCTACACCTTC.

This clonotype has a count of ten or more. This rearrangement joins TRBV20-1 to TRBJ2-1; D may be TRBD1 (6 bases). Germline CDR1 is DFQATT and CDR2 is SNEGSKA (reference sequence). The CDR3 extends over 12 amino acids. V was shortened by 6 bases and J by 5 bases, with 11 bases between the two germline ends. This CDR3 reads CSARGSNNEQFF. For the CDR3, the DNA is TGCAGTGCCAGGGGCAGCAACAATGAGCAGTTCTTC.

J is TRBJ2-1 and V is TRBV5-8; 9 bases align to TRBD2. Germline values: CDR1 SGHTS, CDR2 YDEGEE. This CDR3 is built from 16 residues. Trimming took 0 bases from V and 3 from J; bases not matched to a gene: 4. The CDR3 is CASSLAAGGDYNEQFF. The CDR3 DNA reads as TGTGCCAGCAGCTTGGCAGCGGGAGGTGACTACAATGAGCAGTTCTTC.

This clonotype was counted at least ten times. The chain carries TRBV29-1 and TRBJ1-1; D ambiguous. The CDR3 length is 11 residues. The V gene lost 2 bases and the J gene lost 3 bases, with 4 bases spanning the gap. Germline V gene sequence: CDR1 SQVTM, CDR2 ANQGSEA. CDR3 DNA sequence: TGCAGCGTTGAATTGTACACTGAAGCTTTCTTT. This gives the protein CSVELYTEAFF.

The V and J genes are TRBV2 and TRBJ1-1; D gene unclear. The CDR3 sequence is 12 residues long. V was trimmed by 5 bases and J by 9 bases, leaving 13 bases between them. The germline V gene has CDR1 SNHLY and CDR2 FYNNEI. CDR3 amino acids: CASSSYSDQAFF. In nucleotides, the CDR3 is TGTGCCAGCAGTTCTTACAGCGATCAAGCTTTCTTT.

This chain connects TRBV12-3 or TRBV12-4 to TRBJ2-5; tentative D call: TRBD1 (5 bases). The CDR3 is 13 amino acids. V lost 3 bases and J lost 3, with 8 bases in between. The CDR3 is CASSFTGEETQYF. The CDR3 DNA is TGTGCCAGCAGTTTTACAGGAGAAGAGACCCAGTACTTC.

This clonotype was counted ten times or more. The chain has TRBV4-3 and TRBJ2-5; 8 nucleotides match TRBD2. J lost 5 bases, V lost 0 bases, and 5 bases had no gene match. Germline lookup yields CDR1 LGHNA and CDR2 YSLEER. The CDR3 contains 15 residues. CDR3 loop: CASSQDELADETQYF. CDR3 coding DNA: TGCGCCAGCAGCCAAGATGAACTAGCGGATGAGACCCAGTACTTC.

This chain connects TRBV7-9 to TRBJ2-7; 7 bases agree with TRBD1. V was pared by 4 bases and J by 5 bases, with 11 bases of the junction left unmatched. Per germline, CDR1 SEHNR and CDR2 FQNEAQ (reference sequence). CDR3 length: 15 residues. This chain's CDR3 is CASSSPTGMINEQYF. The CDR3, as DNA: TGTGCCAGCAGCTCCCCGACAGGGATGATAAACGAGCAGTACTTC.

This clonotype appeared a few times. The chain carries TRBV7-8 and TRBJ2-3; 8 bases map to TRBD2. Germline V gene lookup returns CDR1 SGHVS and CDR2 FQNEAQ. The CDR3 extends over 16 amino acids. The junction had 20 bases not matched to a gene; V was cut back by 7 bases and J by 11 bases. The CDR3 DNA follows: TGTGCCAGCATATTAAATCCGGGACTAGGCGAACCGCAGCAGTATTTT. Its protein is CASILNPGLGEPQQYF.

The V call is TRBV15, the J call TRBJ2-7; D remains ambiguous. The CDR3 extends over 14 amino acids. Germline V gives CDR1 LNHNV, CDR2 YYDKDF (reference sequence). The V and J ends lost 0 bases and 0 bases respectively, with 6 bases between them. The CDR3 nucleotides read TGTGCCACCAGCAGAGACGGCTACTCCTACGAGCAGTACTTC. The encoded protein is CATSRDGYSYEQYF. The complete variable domain, with remaining parts taken from reference TRBV15 and TRBJ2-7, reads DAMVIQNPRYQVTQFGKPVTLSCSQTLNHNVMYWYQQKSSQAPKLLFHYYDKDFNNEADTPDNFQSRRPNTSFCFLDIRSPGLGDTAMYLCATSRDGYSYEQYFGPGTRLTVT.

This clonotype was detected ten times or more. The chain employs TRBV6-1 and TRBJ1-6; 9 nucleotides agree with TRBD1. CDR1 MNHNS and CDR2 SASEGT come from the germline V gene. Unmatched junction bases numbered 3, after V lost 8 bases and J lost 7 bases. This CDR3 has 13 amino acids. The CDR3 is CASGTGGNSPLHF. In DNA, the CDR3 is TGTGCCAGCGGTACAGGGGGCAATTCACCCCTCCACTTT.

This chain joins TRBV2 and TRBJ2-3, with a weak D call TRBD1 (6 bases). With 11 bases removed from V and 2 bases from J, the gap between germline ends came to 29 bases. The CDR3 has 18 residues. CDR1 and CDR2 from the germline V gene are SNHLY and FYNNEI. CDR3 region: CAFSPPLYGQQNTDTQYF. The DNA of the CDR3 is TGTGCCTTCAGTCCTCCTTTATATGGACAGCAGAACACAGATACGCAGTATTTT.

The chain couples TRBV7-2 to TRBJ2-1, with 10 positions matching TRBD2. Germline loops: CDR1 SGHTA, CDR2 FQGNSA. The ends lost 3 bases at V and 1 base at J; junction bases unmatched: 3. There are 16 residues in the CDR3. CDR3: CASSFSSGRSYNEQFF. Written as DNA, the CDR3 is TGTGCCAGCAGCTTTTCTAGCGGGAGATCCTACAATGAGCAGTTCTTC. Using reference TRBV7-2 and TRBJ2-1 for the parts outside the CDR3, the full variable domain is GAGVSQSPSNKVTEKGKDVELRCDPISGHTALYWYRQSLGQGLEFLIYFQGNSAPDKSGLPSDRFSAERTGGSVSTLTIQRTQQEDSAVYLCASSFSSGRSYNEQFFGPGTRLTVL.

This clonotype has more than one count but fewer than ten. V usage is TRBV7-9 and J usage is TRBJ1-1; 7 nucleotides align to TRBD1. CDR1 and CDR2 from the germline V gene are SEHNR and FQNEAQ (reference sequence). V was pared by 5 bases and J by 0 bases, with 9 bases of the junction left unmatched. The CDR3 has 16 amino acids. CDR3 residues: CASSIPPGQLNTEAFF. CDR3 in DNA: TGTGCCAGCAGCATACCCCCGGGACAGTTGAACACTGAAGCTTTCTTT.

The genes are TRBV14 and TRBJ1-3; 11 bases are shared with TRBD1. Trimming cost V 4 bases and J 0 bases; bases outside gene matches: 2. The length of the CDR3 is 16 residues. Germline CDR1 and CDR2: SGHDN and FVKESK. The CDR3 DNA sequence: TGTGCCAGCAGCCCGGGACAGGGGGGCTCTGGAAACACCATATATTTT. It encodes CASSPGQGGSGNTIYF.

This rearrangement joins TRBV11-3 to TRBJ2-6; perhaps TRBD1 as D (5 bases). The V end was cut by 4 bases, the J end by 9 bases, with 16 bases between. Germline lookup yields CDR1 SGHNT and CDR2 YENEEA. There are 15 residues in the CDR3. The chain's CDR3 is CASSSTVLSGNVLTF. The CDR3 nucleotides read TGTGCCAGCAGCTCGACAGTCCTCAGTGGCAACGTCCTGACTTTC.

This clonotype came up many times. This chain uses TRBV12-3 or TRBV12-4 with TRBJ1-5; TRBD1 matches at 8 bases. The V gene end was trimmed by 5 bases and the J gene end by 3 bases; junction bases not matched to a gene: 6. This CDR3 region has 15 residues. The CDR3 here is CASSPGQGDNQPQHF. In DNA, the CDR3 is TGTGCCAGCAGTCCCGGACAGGGAGACAATCAGCCCCAGCATTTT.